What follows is one TCR beta chain and its context. The antigen is not known. CDR3 and TCR beta VDJ profiling relied on a genomic DNA template. TCRdb itself ran the reads through MiXCR, one entry per CDR3 protein. The sample lists more than 200,000 distinct CDR3 sequences, around 50% seen once, with around 20% in the top ten. V was shortened by 7 bases and J by 6 bases, with 12 bases between the two germline ends. Germline lookup yields CDR1 SNHLY and CDR2 FYNNEI. This CDR3 is 13 amino acids long. This specimen belongs to a study of CD8+CD57+ T cells in acquired aplastic anemia. Study-wide findings and caveats: The number of CD8+ CDR3 sequences shared by patients and controls was fewer than 35.

By flow cytometry, patients selected for sequencing had shown an expansion of CD8+CD57+ cells. The enrolled patients all had severe acquired aplastic anemia. At blood sampling, none of the patients had yet received therapy. The rearrangement uses TRBV2 and TRBJ1-4, with a tentative D call TRBD1 (6 bases). Sequences were obtained from sorted CD4+, CD8+, or CD8+CD57+ T cells (not recorded which) from PBMCs. This clonotype originated in a human donor with aplastic anemia. The CDR3 spells CASNTYRDEKLFF. In DNA, the CDR3 is TGTGCCAGCAACACCTACAGGGATGAAAAACTGTTTTTT.